Listed here is a single T cell receptor beta chain. V lost 6 bases and J 1 base, leaving 9 bases between the germline ends. Germline CDR1 SGHTA, CDR2 FQGTGA. This CDR3 is 13 amino acids long. Amplification in unsorted PBMC replicate PCRs started from about 320 ng DNA, which equals about 28,000 T cell genomes. Clones were read by immunoSEQ multiplex PCR, and TCRdb kept only the in-frame ones, dropping some. In the table there are fewer than 650,000 clones, 76% of which are singletons. These data originate in a study of shared clonotypes between healthy human individuals. This chain connects TRBV7-3 to TRBJ1-1; TRBD1 is a possible D gene (5 bases). The sequenced sample consisted of PBMCs. The sequence was collected from a middle-aged woman in good health. Some clones in this sample may be carry-over from other donors' samples. The CDR3 loop is CASSWDSNTEAFF. The CDR3 DNA reads TGTGCCAGCAGTTGGGACTCGAACACTGAAGCTTTCTTT.